Listed below are T cell receptor beta chains from one sample, sequenced in a study of T cells in Graves' hyperthyroidism and ophthalmopathy. TCRdb ran MiXCR on the multiplex PCR reads and lists one entry per CDR3 protein. The sample includes some 600,000 distinct CDR3 sequences, over 11% of them seen just once. Material: blood. These TCRs come from a woman in her 30s with Graves' hyperthyroidism that later progressed to Graves' ophthalmopathy. Each CDR3 is given with its conserved first and last residue. The order of the fields is J gene, V gene, clone size, D gene, CDR3 DNA, CDR3 protein. The D gene is left open where the match is weak. A row's size may be missing; if present it is once, few, many or a size class.

TRBJ2-2 | TRBV7-9 | NA | TRBD2 | TGTGCCAGCACCCCTCTCATCCTAGCGGGGAAAAACACCGGGGAGCTGTTTTTT | CASTPLILAGKNTGELFF
TRBJ1-5 | TRBV7-2 | many | NA | TGTGCCAGCAGCCAAGACCAAGGCCCCAATCAGCCCCAGCATTTT | CASSQDQGPNQPQHF
TRBJ1-5 | TRBV7-2 | many | NA | TGTGCCAGCAGCTTTATGCCCATCGATCAGCCCCAGCATTTT | CASSFMPIDQPQHF
TRBJ1-2 | TRBV20-1 | many | NA | TGCAGTGCTAGAGATCACAGGGAAACCTATGGCTACACCTTC | CSARDHRETYGYTF
TRBJ2-1 | TRBV6-1 | NA | NA | TGTGCCAGCAGTGCAGCCGGGACGGACTACAATGAGCAGTTCTTC | CASSAAGTDYNEQFF
TRBJ1-1 | TRBV19 | many | NA | TGTGCCAGTAGTATAGATCTGGAGGGCCTGAACACTGAAGCTTTCTTT | CASSIDLEGLNTEAFF
TRBJ1-6 | TRBV12-3/TRBV12-4 | NA | NA | TGTGCCAGCAGTTTGTTGGGTCTAAGGAATTCACCCCTCCACTTT | CASSLLGLRNSPLHF
TRBJ1-3 | TRBV20-1 | NA | TRBD1 | TGCAGTGCGGAAACCGGGACAGGGGATTTCAACACCATATATTTT | CSAETGTGDFNTIYF
TRBJ1-3 | TRBV28 | NA | NA | TGTGCCAGCAGTCTGGGTGGGCTGCACTCTGGAAACACCATATATTTT | CASSLGGLHSGNTIYF
TRBJ2-5 | TRBV19 | few | NA | TGTGCCAGTAGTATCCCCTTAAGAAAAGAGACCCAGTACTTC | CASSIPLRKETQYF
TRBJ2-1 | TRBV11-2 | many | TRBD2 | TGTGCCAGCAGGAGTGGCGGGAGGGGATCCTACAATGAGCAGTTCTTC | CASRSGGRGSYNEQFF
TRBJ2-3 | TRBV24-1 | many | TRBD2 | TGTGCCACCAGTGGCGCAGCGGGAGGAACAGATACGCAGTATTTT | CATSGAAGGTDTQYF
TRBJ2-7 | TRBV19 | many | NA | TGTGCCAGCGCGCGGGGGCAGGGGTACGAGCAGTACTTC | CASARGQGYEQYF
TRBJ2-7 | TRBV29-1 | many | NA | TGCAGCGTCACAAGTCCAGGCGGCTCCTACGAGCAGTACTTC | CSVTSPGGSYEQYF